This TCR beta chain was profiled in a study of CD8 T cells in Susac syndrome. Study context: Clinically active disease was present in 5 or 6 of the sequenced Susac syndrome patients. About 8 of these patients were in remission. Each patient with Susac syndrome, at the time of blood draw, was therapy-naive, on corticosteroids, or on intravenous immunoglobulin alone.

The CDR3 has 16 residues. The germline V and J ends were trimmed by 5 bases and 4 bases, with 18 bases remaining between them. The germline CDR1 and CDR2 sequences are SNHLY and FYNNEI. It was with random hexamers that roughly 0.5 to 1 ug RNA was reverse transcribed. TCRdb passed the immunoSEQ multiplex PCR reads through MiXCR, listing each CDR3 protein once. The profile shows over 150,000 distinct CDR3 sequences, around 94% of them singletons. The sequencing sample was made of CD4+ T cells from PBMCs. This rearrangement joins TRBV2 to TRBJ1-3; D perhaps matches TRBD1 (5 bases). The clonotype was recovered from a human donor with Susac syndrome. CDR3 nucleotide sequence: TGTGCCAGCAGTACCCAGGGAATCGGGAGCGGAAACACCATATATTTT. This encodes CASSTQGIGSGNTIYF.